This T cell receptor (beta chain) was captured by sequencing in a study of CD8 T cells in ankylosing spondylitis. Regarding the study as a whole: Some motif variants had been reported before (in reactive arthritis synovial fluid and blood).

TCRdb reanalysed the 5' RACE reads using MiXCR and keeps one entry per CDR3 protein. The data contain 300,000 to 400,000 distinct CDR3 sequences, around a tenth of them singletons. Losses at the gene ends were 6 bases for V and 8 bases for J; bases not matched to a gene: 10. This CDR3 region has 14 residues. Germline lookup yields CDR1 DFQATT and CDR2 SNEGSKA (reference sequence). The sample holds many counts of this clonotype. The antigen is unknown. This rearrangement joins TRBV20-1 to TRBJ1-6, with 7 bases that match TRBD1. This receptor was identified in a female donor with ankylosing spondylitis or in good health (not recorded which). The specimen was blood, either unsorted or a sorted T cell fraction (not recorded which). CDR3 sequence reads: CSAPITGEDSPLHF. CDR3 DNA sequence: TGCAGTGCCCCTATTACAGGGGAGGATTCACCCCTCCACTTT.